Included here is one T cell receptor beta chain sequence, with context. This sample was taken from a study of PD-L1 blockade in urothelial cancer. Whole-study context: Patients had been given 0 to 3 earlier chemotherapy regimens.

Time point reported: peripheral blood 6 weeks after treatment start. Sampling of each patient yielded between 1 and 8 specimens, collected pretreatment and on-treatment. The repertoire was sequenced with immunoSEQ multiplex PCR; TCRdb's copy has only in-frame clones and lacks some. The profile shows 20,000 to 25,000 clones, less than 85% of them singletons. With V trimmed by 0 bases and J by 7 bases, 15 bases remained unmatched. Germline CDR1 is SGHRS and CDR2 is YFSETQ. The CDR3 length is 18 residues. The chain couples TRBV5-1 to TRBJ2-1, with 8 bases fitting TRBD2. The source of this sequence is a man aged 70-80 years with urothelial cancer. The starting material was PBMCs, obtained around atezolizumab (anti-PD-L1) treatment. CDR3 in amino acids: CASSLVVFGAGGKNEQFF. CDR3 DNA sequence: TGCGCCAGCAGCTTGGTCGTCTTCGGTGCGGGAGGTAAAAATGAGCAGTTCTTC.